This paragraph covers one T cell receptor beta chain sequence. The table came from immunoSEQ multiplex PCR; TCRdb's copy has only in-frame clones and leaves some out. The table records roughly 150,000 clones, around 90% of them present only once. A Seattle source enrolled patients during active infection and followed them longitudinally. The data stem from a study of blood T cell repertoires in COVID-19. Across the study: Acute-phase and convalescent COVID-19 samples originated in the United States, Italy and Spain. Sources were T cells, B-cell-depleted T cells, or PBMCs; the material itself was cDNA or gDNA.

The CDR3 totals 14 residues. CDR1 is SEHNR, CDR2 FQNEAQ, per germline (reference sequence). The germline V and J ends were trimmed by 7 bases and 5 bases, with 14 bases remaining between them. Sequenced input: peripheral blood. The gene calls are TRBV7-9 and TRBJ1-4, with D uncertain. The receptor's source is a man aged 18 to 30 with COVID-19, enrolled during active disease. Here the CDR3 reads CASTSWEGNEKLFF. CDR3 DNA: TGTGCCAGCACCTCCTGGGAGGGAAATGAAAAACTGTTTTTT.